Listed here is a single T cell receptor (beta chain). These data come from a study of blood T cell repertoires in COVID-19. V gave up 5 bases and J gave up 9 bases, with 19 bases separating them. CDR1 and CDR2 (germline): SGHTA, FQGNSA. The CDR3 is 14 residues long. The assay was immunoSEQ multiplex PCR, and TCRdb's table has in-frame clones only and misses some. The sample shows just under 65,000 clones, around 83% of them seen only once. V gene TRBV7-2 combines with J gene TRBJ2-5; D call uncertain. Sequenced sample: peripheral blood. The clonotype was recovered from a human donor in a cohort sampled during active COVID-19. The DNA for the CDR3 is TGTGCCAGCAGCGTGGATGTGGCGGAGCAAGCCCAGTACTTC. It codes for CASSVDVAEQAQYF.